Below, 27 T cell receptor beta chains from the same sample are listed, as sequenced in a study of shared clonotypes between healthy human individuals. Using immunoSEQ multiplex PCR, the repertoire was profiled, and TCRdb retains in-frame clones only, with some absent. The table shows about 1 million clones, with roughly 80% occurring only once. Sequenced sample: memory CD4+ T cells sorted from blood. Subset in this sample: CD45RA-negative fraction. The receptors stem from a young man in good health.

This clone appeared once. V is TRBV27 and J is TRBJ1-5, with a tentative D call TRBD1 (6 bases). CDR1 MNHEY and CDR2 SMNVEV come from the germline V gene (reference sequence). The CDR3 runs to 15 residues. Trimming pared 0 bases from V and 5 bases from J, leaving 11 bases between. DNA of the CDR3: TGTGCCAGCAGTTTATCCGGGACAAGGGATCAGCCCCAGCATTTT. Residues: CASSLSGTRDQPQHF.

A word on this clone: Being one base from a much bigger clone, this may be a read error. The CDR3 coding sequence is TGTGCAAGTCGCTTCGCGGGGGGGCGCACCGGGGAGCTGTTTTTT. This gives the protein CASRFAGGRTGELFF. The rearrangement uses TRBV12-2 and TRBJ2-2; TRBD2, the table's D call, lacks a check against the DNA. TRBV12-2 has pseudogene status. The CDR3 sequence is 15 residues long.

V is TRBV29-1 and J is TRBJ2-3; D is unclear. The CDR3 spans 10 residues. Germline lookup yields CDR1 SQVTM and CDR2 ANQGSEA. With 6 bases removed from V and 5 bases from J, the gap between germline ends came to 6 bases. CDR3 residues: CSVWLDTQYF. The DNA for the CDR3 is TGCAGCGTCTGGTTAGATACGCAGTATTTT.

The chain is built from TRBV11-2 and TRBJ2-7; the match to TRBD1 covers 8 bases. The CDR3 length is 14 residues. The germline V gene encodes CDR1 SGHAT and CDR2 FQNNGV. Trimming took 4 bases from V and 7 from J; bases not matched to a gene: 9. The DNA for the CDR3 is TGTGCCAGCAGCTCGCGACAGGGGTCCCGGGAGCAGTACTTC. Residues: CASSSRQGSREQYF.

Note on this clone: This likely came from a read error, as a far larger clone is one base away. The chain is built from TRBV9 and TRBJ2-3; D is perhaps TRBD2 (6 bases). The CDR3 has 15 amino acids. Germline assignment: CDR1 SGDLS and CDR2 YYNGEE. The CDR3 coding sequence is TGTGCCAACAGCGTAGGGGCGCGGGGTCCAGATACGCAGTATTTT. It codes for CANSVGARGPDTQYF.

CDR3 DNA: TGTGCCAGCAGCTTAAAGGCGGGAGGCTTTGAGACCCAGTACTTC. Encoded protein: CASSLKAGGFETQYF. V gene TRBV7-2 combines with J gene TRBJ2-5; TRBD2 matches 8 bases. Germline CDR1 and CDR2: SGHTA and FQGNSA. The CDR3 covers 15 residues. The trim removed 2 bases at V and 5 bases at J, leaving 7 bases unmatched.

J is TRBJ1-3 and V is TRBV7-2; D is ambiguous. V lost 0 bases, J lost 2 bases, and 8 bases lay in between. The CDR3 loop spans 15 amino acids. CDR1 and CDR2 from the germline V gene are SGHTA and FQGNSA. The CDR3 region has the DNA TGTGCCAGCAGCTTAGCGCAGAGGGCTGGAAACACCATATATTTT. Amino acids: CASSLAQRAGNTIYF.

The rearrangement joins TRBV28 to TRBJ1-5; D perhaps matches TRBD1 (6 bases). V was trimmed by 5 bases and J by 5 bases, leaving 19 bases between them. Looked up from germline, CDR1 is MDHEN and CDR2 is SYDVKM. The CDR3 has 16 amino acids. The CDR3 loop is CASSRGGRGAHQPQHF. In nucleotides, the CDR3 is TGTGCCAGCAGTCGAGGGGGGCGTGGGGCCCATCAGCCCCAGCATTTT.

There are a few counts of this clone. The chain joins TRBV27 to TRBJ2-3; D may be TRBD1 (6 bases). The length of the CDR3 is 15 residues. Trimming cost V 6 bases and J 2 bases, with 15 bases left between them. Germline CDR1 and CDR2: MNHEY and SMNVEV (reference sequence). CDR3 sequence: CASRSRQANTDTQYF. CDR3 nucleotide sequence: TGTGCCAGCAGATCTCGACAGGCAAACACAGATACGCAGTATTTT.

V gene TRBV20-1 combines with J gene TRBJ1-1; D is possibly TRBD1 (6 bases). This CDR3 region has 11 residues. CDR1 DFQATT and CDR2 SNEGSKA come from the germline V gene (reference sequence). The CDR3 reads CAGTYGWSAFF. The CDR3 DNA reads TGCGCCGGGACATATGGATGGTCTGCTTTCTTT.

The genes are TRBV7-9 and TRBJ1-2; no clear D gene. The CDR3 spans 14 residues. CDR1 and CDR2 (germline): SEHNR, FQNEAQ (reference sequence). V lost 0 bases to trimming and J lost 7 bases, with 12 bases between them. The CDR3 bases are TGTGCCAGCAGCTTAGCAGGACCAACCATTGGCTACACCTTC. This codes for CASSLAGPTIGYTF.

The chain employs TRBV28 and TRBJ1-1; D not resolved. Trimming stripped 3 bases from V and 0 bases from J, with 11 bases between. The CDR3 is 15 residues long. CDR1 is MDHEN, CDR2 SYDVKM, per germline. This CDR3 reads CASSFSGLVNTEAFF. The CDR3 nucleotides read TGTGCCAGCAGTTTTTCAGGTCTTGTGAACACTGAAGCTTTCTTT.

The gene calls are TRBV5-1 and TRBJ2-6, with TRBD2 matching over 11 bases. Per germline, CDR1 SGHRS and CDR2 YFSETQ. The CDR3 length is 17 residues. V dropped 5 bases and J dropped 4; count of bases not matched to a gene: 8. CDR3 DNA sequence: TGCGCCAGCAGTTCGGGACTAGCGGTCGCCGGGGCCAACGTCCTGACTTTC. Amino acids: CASSSGLAVAGANVLTF. Full variable domain (rest looked up from reference TRBV5-1 and TRBJ2-6): KAGVTQTPRYLIKTRGQQVTLSCSPISGHRSVSWYQQTPGQGLQFLFEYFSETQRNKGNFPGRFSGRQFSNSRSEMNVSTLELGDSALYLCASSSGLAVAGANVLTFGAGSRLTVL.

This chain connects TRBV14 to TRBJ1-6; the D is unclear. Germline CDR1 reads SGHDN; CDR2 reads FVKESK. V was pared by 1 base and J by 10 bases, with 14 bases between. There are 15 residues in the CDR3. The CDR3 DNA sequence: TGTGCCAGCAGCCAAGCGGGGTGGAGCGGCTCACCCCTCCACTTT. This encodes CASSQAGWSGSPLHF.

The gene calls are TRBV6-5 and TRBJ2-7; D gene ambiguous. Germline V gene sequence: CDR1 MNHEY, CDR2 SVGAGI. CDR3 length: 13 amino acids. Trimming removed 3 bases from V and 3 bases from J, with 9 bases in between. CDR3 nucleotide sequence: TGTGCCAGCAGTTATGGGCAGAACTACGAGCAGTACTTC. Residues: CASSYGQNYEQYF.

V usage is TRBV18 and J usage is TRBJ2-2; 9 nucleotides align to TRBD2. The germline V gene has CDR1 KGHSH and CDR2 LQKENI. This CDR3 spans 17 amino acids. The V and J ends lost 0 bases and 3 bases, in that order; junction bases with no gene match: 5. The CDR3 DNA reads TGTGCCAGCTCACCACCGTCTAGCGGGGCCCACACCGGGGAGCTGTTTTTT. Translated, it gives CASSPPSSGAHTGELFF.

The chain is built from TRBV15 and TRBJ2-2; no firm D call. V lost 0 bases and J lost 1, with 12 bases in between. Germline assignment: CDR1 LNHNV and CDR2 YYDKDF (reference sequence). The CDR3 contains 17 residues. The CDR3 sequence: CATSRDRVSLNTGELFF. In DNA form, the CDR3 reads TGTGCCACCAGCAGAGATCGGGTCAGCTTGAACACCGGGGAGCTGTTTTTT.

The CDR3 reads CASSSPGGPTPLHF. The CDR3, as DNA: TGTGCCAGCAGCTCCCCTGGGGGTCCGACACCCCTCCACTTT. The chain links TRBV9 to TRBJ1-6; tentatively, D is TRBD1 (5 bases). V dropped 4 bases and J dropped 11 bases, with 16 bases sitting between them. In germline, CDR1 is SGDLS, CDR2 YYNGEE. This CDR3 has 14 residues.

The rearrangement uses TRBV2 and TRBJ2-1; 7 bases are shared with TRBD1. This CDR3 has 16 residues. Losses at the gene ends were 6 bases for V and 8 bases for J; bases not matched to a gene: 16. CDR1 and CDR2 (germline): SNHLY, FYNNEI. The CDR3 DNA reads as TGTGCCAGCAGCCTACCCGACAGGGCTACAAGCGATGAGCAGTTCTTC. It is translated as CASSLPDRATSDEQFF.

The chain carries TRBV6-6 and TRBJ2-5; D might be TRBD1 (5 bases). This CDR3 is 11 amino acids long. The germline CDR1 and CDR2 sequences are MNHNY and SVGAGI (reference sequence). V lost 7 bases and J lost 12, with 15 bases in between. The CDR3 is CASNHQGGEYF. Written as DNA, the CDR3 is TGTGCCAGCAATCACCAGGGTGGGGAGTACTTC.

The CDR3 reads CASSLSGTRETQYF. CDR3 nucleotides: TGTGCCAGCAGTTTATCCGGGACTAGGGAGACCCAGTACTTC. The chain employs TRBV27 and TRBJ2-5; 8 bases match TRBD2. This CDR3 has 14 amino acids. CDR1 and CDR2 (germline): MNHEY, SMNVEV (reference sequence). J gave up 5 bases and V 0 bases, and 2 bases lay outside the gene matches.

This sequence joins TRBV2 and TRBJ2-1, with TRBD1 matching 7 bases. CDR1 and CDR2 from the germline V gene are SNHLY and FYNNEI. J was trimmed by 5 bases and V by 2 bases; bases with no gene match: 3. This CDR3 has 14 amino acids. The CDR3, as DNA: TGTGCCAGCAGTGAAAAGACAGGGAACAATGAGCAGTTCTTC. Translating it yields CASSEKTGNNEQFF.

V gene TRBV2 combines with J gene TRBJ1-4, with D perhaps matching TRBD1 (5 bases). V lost 8 bases, J lost 5 bases, and 18 bases lay in between. CDR1 is SNHLY and CDR2 is FYNNEI in the germline V gene. CDR3 length equals 15 residues. The CDR3 sequence is CASGGTAVGNEKLFF. The CDR3, as DNA: TGTGCCAGCGGGGGGACGGCGGTGGGGAATGAAAAACTGTTTTTT.

The rearrangement links TRBV7-2 to TRBJ2-7; D unresolved. Deletions cut 5 bases from V and 0 bases from J, with 8 bases between. Per germline, CDR1 SGHTA and CDR2 FQGNSA. There are 13 residues in the CDR3. CDR3 sequence (DNA): TGTGCCAGCAGCCATACGTACTCCTACGAGCAGTACTTC. Protein: CASSHTYSYEQYF.

The chain carries TRBV19 and TRBJ2-2; weak D call: TRBD2 (6 bases). The germline V gene encodes CDR1 LNHDA and CDR2 SQIVND (reference sequence). V was pared by 3 bases and J by 3 bases, with 8 bases between. The CDR3 covers 14 residues. The CDR3 loop reads CASSIGRYTGELFF. The CDR3 coding sequence is TGTGCCAGTAGTATTGGGAGGTACACCGGGGAGCTGTTTTTT.

V usage is TRBV28 and J usage is TRBJ1-3, with a possible D match to TRBD1 (6 bases). Germline values: CDR1 MDHEN, CDR2 SYDVKM. V dropped 5 bases and J dropped 1 base, with 21 bases sitting between them. This CDR3 has 18 residues. The CDR3 reads CASSPPRGGVKSGNTIYF. CDR3 sequence (DNA): TGTGCCAGCAGTCCACCAAGGGGGGGCGTTAAATCTGGAAACACCATATATTTT.

This sequence joins TRBV4-1 and TRBJ2-3; D is perhaps TRBD2 (5 bases). The CDR3 is made up of 14 amino acids. V was cut by 4 bases and J by 3 bases, with 11 bases left in between. Per germline, CDR1 MGHRA and CDR2 YSYEKL. In DNA, the CDR3 is TGCGCCAGCAGCCTTAGCGTTGGGACAGATACGCAGTATTTT. Amino acid sequence: CASSLSVGTDTQYF.